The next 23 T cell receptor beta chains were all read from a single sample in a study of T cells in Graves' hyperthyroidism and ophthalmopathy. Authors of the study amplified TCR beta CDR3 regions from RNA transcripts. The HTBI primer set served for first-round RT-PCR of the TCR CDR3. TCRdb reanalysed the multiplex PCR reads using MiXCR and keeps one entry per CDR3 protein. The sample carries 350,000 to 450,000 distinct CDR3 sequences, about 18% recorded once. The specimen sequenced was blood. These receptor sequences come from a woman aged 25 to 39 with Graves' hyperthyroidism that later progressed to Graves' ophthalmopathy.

Here the CDR3 DNA reads TGTGCCAGCAGAACCCCAGGGTCTTATGGGACAGATACGCAGTATTTT. Its translation is CASRTPGSYGTDTQYF. V and J are TRBV28 and TRBJ2-3; D is perhaps TRBD1 (5 bases). Germline V gene data show CDR1 as MDHEN and CDR2 as SYDVKM. CDR3 length equals 16 residues. Trimming removed 6 bases at V and 3 bases at J, with 19 bases between.

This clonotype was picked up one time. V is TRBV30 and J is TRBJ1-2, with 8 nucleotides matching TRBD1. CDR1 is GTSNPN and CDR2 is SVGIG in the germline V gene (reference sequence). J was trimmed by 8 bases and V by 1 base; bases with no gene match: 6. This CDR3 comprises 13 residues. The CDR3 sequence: CAWSAGGGSGYTF. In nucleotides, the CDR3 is TGTGCCTGGAGTGCAGGGGGCGGCTCGGGCTACACCTTC.

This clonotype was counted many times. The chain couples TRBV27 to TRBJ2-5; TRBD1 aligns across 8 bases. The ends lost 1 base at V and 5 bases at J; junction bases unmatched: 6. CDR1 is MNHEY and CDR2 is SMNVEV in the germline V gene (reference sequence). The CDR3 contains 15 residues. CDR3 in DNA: TGTGCCAGCAGTTTATACAGGGGGGCGTTGGAGACCCAGTACTTC. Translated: CASSLYRGALETQYF.

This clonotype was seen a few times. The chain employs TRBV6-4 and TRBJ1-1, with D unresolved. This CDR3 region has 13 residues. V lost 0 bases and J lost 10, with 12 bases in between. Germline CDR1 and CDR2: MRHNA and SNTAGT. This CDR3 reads CASSDSNRGVAFF. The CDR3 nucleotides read TGTGCCAGCAGTGACTCAAACCGGGGTGTAGCTTTCTTT.

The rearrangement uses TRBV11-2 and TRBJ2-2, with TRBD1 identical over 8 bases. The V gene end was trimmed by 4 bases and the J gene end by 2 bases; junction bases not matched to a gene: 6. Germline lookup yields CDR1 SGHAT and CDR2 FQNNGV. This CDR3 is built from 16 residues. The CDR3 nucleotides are TGTGCCAGCAGCTCCCCGACAGGGGTTAACACCGGGGAGCTGTTTTTT. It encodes CASSSPTGVNTGELFF.

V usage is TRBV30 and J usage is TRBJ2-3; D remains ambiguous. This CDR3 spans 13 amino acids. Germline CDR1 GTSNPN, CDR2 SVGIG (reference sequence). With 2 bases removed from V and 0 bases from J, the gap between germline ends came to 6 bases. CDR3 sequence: CAWSPDSTDTQYF. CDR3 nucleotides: TGTGCCTGGAGTCCAGACAGCACAGATACGCAGTATTTT.

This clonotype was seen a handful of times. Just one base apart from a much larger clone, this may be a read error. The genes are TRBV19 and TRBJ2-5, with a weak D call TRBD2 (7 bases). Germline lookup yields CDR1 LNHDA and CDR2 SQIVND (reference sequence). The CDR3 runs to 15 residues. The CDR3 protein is CASSTRTRGQGTQYF. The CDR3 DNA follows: TGTGCCAGTAGTACCCGGACTAGGGGACAAGGGACCCAGTACTTC. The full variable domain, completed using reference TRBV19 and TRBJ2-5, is DGGITQSPKYLFRKEGQNVTLSCEQNLNHDAMYWYRQDPGQGLRLIYYSQIVNDFQKGDIAEGYSVSREKKESFPLTVTSAQKNPTAFYLCASSTRTRGQGTQYFGPGTRLLVL.

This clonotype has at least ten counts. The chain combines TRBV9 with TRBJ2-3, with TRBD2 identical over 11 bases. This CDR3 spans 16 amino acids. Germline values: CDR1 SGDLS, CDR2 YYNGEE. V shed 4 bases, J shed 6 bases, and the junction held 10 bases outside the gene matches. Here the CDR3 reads CASSPGIAGGRDTQYF. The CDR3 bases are TGTGCCAGCAGCCCAGGGATAGCGGGGGGGCGGGATACGCAGTATTTT.

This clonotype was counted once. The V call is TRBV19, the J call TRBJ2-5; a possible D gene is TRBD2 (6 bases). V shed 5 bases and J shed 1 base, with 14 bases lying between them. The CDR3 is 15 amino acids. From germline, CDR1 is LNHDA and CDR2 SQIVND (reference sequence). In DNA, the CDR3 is TGTGCCAGTAGTGAATCAGGGCGGGGCCAAGAGACCCAGTACTTC. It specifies CASSESGRGQETQYF. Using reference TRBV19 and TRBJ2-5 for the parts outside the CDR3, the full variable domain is DGGITQSPKYLFRKEGQNVTLSCEQNLNHDAMYWYRQDPGQGLRLIYYSQIVNDFQKGDIAEGYSVSREKKESFPLTVTSAQKNPTAFYLCASSESGRGQETQYFGPGTRLLVL.

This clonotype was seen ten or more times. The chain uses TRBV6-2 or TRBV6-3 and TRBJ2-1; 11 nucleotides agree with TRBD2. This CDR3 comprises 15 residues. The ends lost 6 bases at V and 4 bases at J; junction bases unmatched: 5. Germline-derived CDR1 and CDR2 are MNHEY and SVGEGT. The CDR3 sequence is CASRHTSGRYNEQFF. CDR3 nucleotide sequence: TGTGCCAGCAGGCACACTAGCGGGAGATACAATGAGCAGTTCTTC.

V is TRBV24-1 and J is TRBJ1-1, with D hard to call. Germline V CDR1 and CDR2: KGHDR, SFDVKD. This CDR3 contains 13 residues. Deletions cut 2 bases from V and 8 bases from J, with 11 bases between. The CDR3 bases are TGTGCCACCAGTGATTGGACCGGGAGGGAAGCTTTCTTT. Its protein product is CATSDWTGREAFF.

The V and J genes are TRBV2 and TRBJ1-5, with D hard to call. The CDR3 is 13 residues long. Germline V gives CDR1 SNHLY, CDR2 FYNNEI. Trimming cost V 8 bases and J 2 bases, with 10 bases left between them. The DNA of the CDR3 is TGTGCCAGCCACCCTGGGGGCAATCAGCCCCAGCATTTT. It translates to CASHPGGNQPQHF.

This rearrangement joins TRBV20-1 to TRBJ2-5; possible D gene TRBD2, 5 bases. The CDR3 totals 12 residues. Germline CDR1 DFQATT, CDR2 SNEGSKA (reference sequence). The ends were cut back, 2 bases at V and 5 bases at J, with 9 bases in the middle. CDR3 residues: CSARTGKETQYF. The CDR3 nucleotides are TGCAGTGCTAGAACGGGGAAGGAGACCCAGTACTTC.

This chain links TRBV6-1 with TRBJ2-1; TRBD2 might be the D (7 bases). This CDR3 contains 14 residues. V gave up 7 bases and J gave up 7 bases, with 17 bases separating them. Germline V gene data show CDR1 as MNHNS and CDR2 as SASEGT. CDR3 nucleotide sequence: TGTGCCAGCACCCTCGGCGGGGGCTTAAATGAGCAGTTCTTC. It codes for CASTLGGGLNEQFF.

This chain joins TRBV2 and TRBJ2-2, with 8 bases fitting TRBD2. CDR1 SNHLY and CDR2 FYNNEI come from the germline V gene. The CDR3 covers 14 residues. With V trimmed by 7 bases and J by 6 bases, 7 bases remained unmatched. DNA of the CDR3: TGTGCCAGCATGCGAAACGGGAGGGCCGGGGAGCTGTTTTTT. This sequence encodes CASMRNGRAGELFF.

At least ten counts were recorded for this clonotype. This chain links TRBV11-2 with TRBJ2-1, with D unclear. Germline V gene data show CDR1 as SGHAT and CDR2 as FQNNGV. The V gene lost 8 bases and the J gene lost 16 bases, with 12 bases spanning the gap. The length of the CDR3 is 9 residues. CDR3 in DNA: TGTGCCAGCGGCCCGGCGCATTTCTTC. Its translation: CASGPAHFF.

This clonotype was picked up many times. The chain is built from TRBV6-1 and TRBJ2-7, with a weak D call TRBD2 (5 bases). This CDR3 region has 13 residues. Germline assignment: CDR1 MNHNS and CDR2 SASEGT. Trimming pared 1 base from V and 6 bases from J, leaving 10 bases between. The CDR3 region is CASSEVGVGEQYF. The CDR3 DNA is TGTGCCAGCAGTGAAGTGGGAGTAGGCGAGCAGTACTTC.

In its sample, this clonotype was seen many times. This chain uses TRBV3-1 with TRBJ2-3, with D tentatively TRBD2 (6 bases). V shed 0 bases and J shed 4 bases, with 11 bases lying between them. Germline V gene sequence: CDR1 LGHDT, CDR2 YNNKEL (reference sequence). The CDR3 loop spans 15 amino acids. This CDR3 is CASSQDGSSADTQYF. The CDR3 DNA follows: TGTGCCAGCAGCCAAGACGGGAGCTCGGCAGATACGCAGTATTTT.

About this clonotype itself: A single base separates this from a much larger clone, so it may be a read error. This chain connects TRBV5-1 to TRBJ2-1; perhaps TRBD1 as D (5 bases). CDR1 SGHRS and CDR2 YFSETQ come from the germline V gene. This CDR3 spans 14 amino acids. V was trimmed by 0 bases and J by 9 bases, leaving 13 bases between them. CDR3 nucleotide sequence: TGCGCCAGCAGCTTGGGTCAGGGCAGCATTGAGCAGTTCTTC. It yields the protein CASSLGQGSIEQFF.

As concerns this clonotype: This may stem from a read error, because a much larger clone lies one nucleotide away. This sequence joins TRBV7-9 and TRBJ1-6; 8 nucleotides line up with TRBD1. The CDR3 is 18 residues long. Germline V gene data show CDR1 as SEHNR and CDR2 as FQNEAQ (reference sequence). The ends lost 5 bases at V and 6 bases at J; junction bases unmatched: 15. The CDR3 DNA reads TGTGCCAGCAGCATACGACGAGGGGAGACAGGGGCTAATTCACCCCTCCACTTT. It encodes CASSIRRGETGANSPLHF.

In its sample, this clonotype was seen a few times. This CDR3 reads CAWSDGQVGNTEAFF. CDR3 coding DNA: TGTGCCTGGAGTGACGGTCAGGTGGGAAACACTGAAGCTTTCTTT. The V gene is TRBV30, the J gene TRBJ1-1; D is unresolved. From germline, CDR1 is GTSNPN and CDR2 SVGIG (reference sequence). The CDR3 extends over 15 amino acids. The V end lost 1 base, the J end lost 2 bases, and 14 bases lay between the germline ends.

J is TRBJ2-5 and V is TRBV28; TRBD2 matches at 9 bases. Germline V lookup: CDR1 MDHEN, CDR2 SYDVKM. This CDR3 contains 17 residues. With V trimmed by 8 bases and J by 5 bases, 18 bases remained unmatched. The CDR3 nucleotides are TGTGCCAGCGACCCCGGGACTATTGGACTAGCGAGGGAGACCCAGTACTTC. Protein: CASDPGTIGLARETQYF. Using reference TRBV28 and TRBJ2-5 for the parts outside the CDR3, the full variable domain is DVKVTQSSRYLVKRTGEKVFLECVQDMDHENMFWYRQDPGLGLRLIYFSYDVKMKEKGDIPEGYSVSREKKERFSLILESASTNQTSMYLCASDPGTIGLARETQYFGPGTRLLVL.

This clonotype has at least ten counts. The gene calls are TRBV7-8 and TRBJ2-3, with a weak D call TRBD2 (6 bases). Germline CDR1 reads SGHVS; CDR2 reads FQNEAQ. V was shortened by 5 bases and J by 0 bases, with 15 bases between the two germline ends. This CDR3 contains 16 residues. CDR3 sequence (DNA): TGTGCCAGCAGCCTGAGGGACGGAGGGAGCACAGATACGCAGTATTTT. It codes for CASSLRDGGSTDTQYF.